This passage covers 30 T cell receptor beta chains from one sample sequenced in a study of blood T cells in healthy people across ages. The authors ran a second PCR of about 6 to 11 cycles using a sample-barcoded 5' primer and a J-beta primer mix. MiXCR, run by TCRdb on the 5' RACE reads, gives a single entry per CDR3 protein. The profile shows about 1,500,000 distinct CDR3 sequences, roughly 28% of them singletons. Material: blood. The receptor source for this set is a woman aged 25 to 45 in good health.

This clonotype has a count of ten or more. The chain carries TRBV29-1 and TRBJ1-1; TRBD1 might be the D (5 bases). Germline CDR1 SQVTM, CDR2 ANQGSEA. The CDR3 length is 11 residues. V shed 3 bases and J shed 11 bases, with 13 bases lying between them. CDR3 in DNA: TGCAGCGTTGATGCCGGGGGAGCGGCTTTCTTT. As protein: CSVDAGGAAFF.

In this sample, this clonotype turned up many times. The chain joins TRBV12-3 or TRBV12-4 to TRBJ2-1; 9 bases map to TRBD2. V lost 7 bases, J lost 5 bases, and 24 bases stayed unmatched. The CDR3 totals 20 residues. The CDR3 DNA sequence: TGTGCCAGCATCAACACCGGATCGTGGGGGAGGCTAGCGGGGCACAATGAGCAGTTCTTC. This encodes CASINTGSWGRLAGHNEQFF.

This clonotype was counted once. This sequence joins TRBV30 and TRBJ2-6; D is unresolved. The CDR3 has 14 residues. The V and J ends lost 0 bases and 2 bases respectively, with 5 bases between them. The V gene's germline CDR1 is GTSNPN and CDR2 SVGIG (reference sequence). CDR3 nucleotide sequence: TGTGCCTGGAGTGTAAGGACTGGGGCCAACGTCCTGACTTTC. This sequence encodes CAWSVRTGANVLTF.

The chain combines TRBV5-1 with TRBJ2-3; 7 bases map to TRBD2. V lost 5 bases to trimming and J lost 5 bases; unmatched junction nucleotides: 8. The CDR3 has 14 residues. Germline-derived CDR1 and CDR2 are SGHRS and YFSETQ. The DNA for the CDR3 is TGCGCCAGCAGTCGGTCTAGCGGCCTAGATACGCAGTATTTT. It codes for CASSRSSGLDTQYF.

The table lists this clonotype with many counts. This chain joins TRBV12-3 or TRBV12-4 and TRBJ2-7; no firm D call. The length of the CDR3 is 13 residues. Deletions cut 8 bases from V and 3 bases from J, with 14 bases between. CDR3 region: CASLSPRDYEQYF. CDR3 DNA sequence: TGTGCCAGCCTATCACCTAGGGACTACGAGCAGTACTTC.

This clonotype was found a few times. This sequence joins TRBV4-1 and TRBJ1-2; tentatively, D is TRBD1 (5 bases). V was cut by 0 bases and J by 7 bases, with 15 bases left in between. This CDR3 is 15 amino acids long. The germline V gene has CDR1 MGHRA and CDR2 YSYEKL. The CDR3, as DNA: TGCGCCAGCAGCCAAGATCGGGGCAGGTCCAGTGGCTACACCTTC. Translation gives CASSQDRGRSSGYTF.

This clonotype was detected only a few times. The chain joins TRBV29-1 to TRBJ2-7; TRBD2 matches 11 bases. V lost 1 base to trimming and J lost 2 bases; unmatched junction nucleotides: 7. CDR3 length: 16 amino acids. Germline V CDR1 and CDR2: SQVTM, ANQGSEA. The CDR3 protein is CSVEGTSGSPTYEQYF. CDR3 DNA: TGCAGCGTTGAAGGTACTAGCGGGAGCCCAACCTACGAGCAGTACTTC.

This clonotype was counted many times. The chain uses TRBV7-2 and TRBJ1-4, with 10 bases lining up with TRBD1. Germline CDR1 SGHTA, CDR2 FQGNSA. This CDR3 has 15 residues. V dropped 5 bases and J dropped 3; count of bases not matched to a gene: 3. The CDR3 region has the DNA TGTGCCAGCAGCCCAGGACAGGGGGCTAATGAAAAACTGTTTTTT. This sequence encodes CASSPGQGANEKLFF.

This clonotype was seen more than once but under ten times. This chain joins TRBV6-7 and TRBJ2-3; the match to TRBD2 covers 9 bases. TRBV6-7 belongs to the ORF category, with a function that is uncertain. V lost 1 base and J lost 5; bases outside the gene matches: 4. The CDR3 totals 15 residues. CDR3 sequence (DNA): TGTGCCAGCAGTTACTGCGCGACTAGCGGAGATACGCAGTATTTT. Protein product: CASSYCATSGDTQYF.

The V and J genes are TRBV10-3 and TRBJ2-7, with 10 bases matching TRBD1. CDR1 and CDR2 from the germline V gene are ENHRY and SYGVKD. V trimming: 2 bases; J trimming: 7 bases; junction bases outside the gene matches: 11. This CDR3 is built from 16 residues. The CDR3 nucleotides read TGTGCCATCAGTGAGCCTGGACAGGGGGTCGATGGGGAGCAGTACTTC. It is translated as CAISEPGQGVDGEQYF.

This clonotype was recorded a few times. A junction boundary mismatches the germline segment, possibly from a read error. The rearrangement uses TRBV27 and TRBJ2-3; 11 bases map to TRBD2. This CDR3 comprises 15 residues. Germline V gene data show CDR1 as MNHEY and CDR2 as SMNVEV (reference sequence). The CDR3 is CAGSFSGGDEDTQYF. The DNA for the CDR3 is TGTGCCGGCAGTTTTAGCGGGGGGGACGAGGATACGCAGTATTTT.

The chain carries TRBV28 and TRBJ2-1; TRBD2 matches 11 bases. Per the germline V gene, CDR1 is MDHEN and CDR2 is SYDVKM. CDR3 length: 15 residues. The V segment lost 2 bases and the J segment 10 bases; nucleotides outside the gene matches: 7. The CDR3: CASSLELAGAYEQFF. The CDR3 coding sequence is TGTGCCAGCAGTTTAGAACTAGCGGGAGCCTACGAGCAGTTCTTC.

The CDR3 DNA reads as TGTGCCAGCAGTGGGGGAGTTGGACCCAAGGCGCCCCAGCATTTT. The encoded protein is CASSGGVGPKAPQHF. The chain combines TRBV12-3 or TRBV12-4 with TRBJ1-5, with D possibly TRBD1 on 5 matching bases. Between the trimmed V and J ends, which lost 5 bases and 9 bases, there was a span of 20 bases. This CDR3 has 15 amino acids.

The V call is TRBV3-1, the J call TRBJ2-1, with D maybe TRBD2 (5 bases). CDR3 length: 11 residues. Trimming cost V 4 bases and J 9 bases, with 7 bases left between them. CDR1 is LGHDT and CDR2 is YNNKEL in the germline V gene (reference sequence). The DNA of the CDR3 is TGTGCCAGCAGCCGGGAGATTGAGCAGTTCTTC. It codes for CASSREIEQFF.

DNA for the CDR3: TGCGCCAGCAGCGAGCGGGACAGGGGCTACACCGGGGAGCTGTTTTTT. Its protein product is CASSERDRGYTGELFF. The genes are TRBV5-1 and TRBJ2-2; 10 bases are a match to TRBD1. Germline assignment: CDR1 SGHRS and CDR2 YFSETQ. Trimming took 4 bases from V and 3 from J; bases not matched to a gene: 6. This CDR3 has 16 amino acids.

V is TRBV21-1 and J is TRBJ2-1; the table assigns TRBD2, which was not confirmed against the DNA. TRBV21-1 is a pseudogene locus. The CDR3 is 16 amino acids. The CDR3 coding sequence is TGTGCCAGCAGCAAAGGAGGGCGGGAGTCGTACAATGAGCAGTTCTTC. It encodes CASSKGGRESYNEQFF.

This clonotype was found many times. The rearrangement uses TRBV29-1 and TRBJ2-1; 9 bases map to TRBD2. V lost 7 bases, J lost 2 bases, and 18 bases stayed unmatched. The CDR3 sequence is 18 residues long. Germline-derived CDR1 and CDR2 are SQVTM and ANQGSEA. CDR3 loop: CSAEGPSGGSLTYNEQFF. The CDR3 region has the DNA TGCAGCGCCGAAGGGCCCAGCGGGGGGTCCCTCACCTACAATGAGCAGTTCTTC.

This clonotype was recorded at least ten times. The chain recombines TRBV12-3 or TRBV12-4 with TRBJ1-5, with D hard to call. The CDR3 covers 12 residues. Deletions cut 6 bases from V and 5 bases from J, with 8 bases between. CDR3 bases: TGTGCCAGCAGCCTCACCGATCAGCCCCAGCATTTT. This sequence encodes CASSLTDQPQHF.

The rearrangement joins TRBV7-9 to TRBJ2-5; possible D gene TRBD2, 6 bases. The CDR3 runs 13 residues. Trimming left V 6 bases short and J 5 bases short, with 13 bases between. The germline gives CDR1 SEHNR, CDR2 FQNEAQ (reference sequence). For the CDR3, the DNA is TGTGCCAGCAGGATTGGCGGGGAGGAGACCCAGTACTTC. Protein product: CASRIGGEETQYF.

This chain joins TRBV12-3 or TRBV12-4 and TRBJ2-3; a weak D match, TRBD1 (6 bases). The germline V and J ends were trimmed by 3 bases and 5 bases, with 18 bases remaining between them. The CDR3 spans 16 residues. CDR3 bases: TGTGCCAGCAGTTTTGGGGGTAGTGGGGGCATAGATACGCAGTATTTT. Amino acids: CASSFGGSGGIDTQYF.

The CDR3 region is CASVSLNDYNEQFF. The CDR3 DNA is TGTGCCAGCGTTTCCCTAAACGACTACAATGAGCAGTTCTTC. The chain couples TRBV6-2 or TRBV6-3 to TRBJ2-1; no clear D gene. With 8 bases removed from V and 3 bases from J, the gap between germline ends came to 14 bases. CDR1 MNHEY and CDR2 SVGEGT come from the germline V gene. CDR3 size: 14 residues.

In its sample, this clonotype was seen once. This sequence joins TRBV4-1 and TRBJ2-4; either TRBD1 or TRBD2 may fit D (5 bases each). The assigned J gene may be wrong: the sequence end matches TRBJ2-7 better. CDR1 MGHRA and CDR2 YSYEKL come from the germline V gene. The CDR3 totals 18 residues. The CDR3 sequence is CASSQDFRDARPNYEQYF. The DNA for the CDR3 is TGCGCCAGCAGCCAAGATTTTAGGGACGCAAGACCCAATTACGAGCAGTACTTC.

Remarks on this clonotype: A much more abundant neighbour one base away suggests this may be a read error. The V gene is TRBV7-6, the J gene TRBJ2-5, with D unresolved. Germline CDR1 SGHVS, CDR2 FNYEAQ. This CDR3 is 13 amino acids long. This CDR3 reads CAGSSPGIETQYF. CDR3 bases: TGTGCCGGCAGCTCTCCAGGAATAGAGACCCAGTACTTC.

This clonotype was seen more than once but under ten times. J is TRBJ2-1 and V is TRBV6-5; D gene uncertain. The V gene's germline CDR1 is MNHEY and CDR2 SVGAGI. The CDR3 loop spans 13 amino acids. Trimming shortened V by 2 bases and J by 9 bases, and 11 bases separated the two germline ends. In DNA, the CDR3 is TGTGCCAGCAGTTACCCCGGGTTCGGTGAGCAGTTCTTC. This sequence encodes CASSYPGFGEQFF.

This chain connects TRBV12-5 to TRBJ1-2; weak D call: TRBD1 (6 bases). The V end was cut by 0 bases, the J end by 3 bases, with 17 bases between. Germline V lookup: CDR1 LGHNT, CDR2 FRNRAP. The CDR3 extends over 17 amino acids. The CDR3 DNA follows: TGTGCTAGTGGTTTGGTCGTTTTGAGGACAGCCGACTATGGCTACACCTTC. Amino acids: CASGLVVLRTADYGYTF.

The V call is TRBV11-2, the J call TRBJ2-5; possibly TRBD1 for D (5 bases). The CDR3 loop spans 14 amino acids. V lost 3 bases to trimming and J lost 5 bases, with 13 bases between them. The germline V gene encodes CDR1 SGHAT and CDR2 FQNNGV. The CDR3 here is CASSFRWGKETQYF. CDR3 nucleotide sequence: TGTGCCAGCAGCTTCCGGTGGGGCAAGGAGACCCAGTACTTC.

This clonotype occurred a few times. This chain connects TRBV7-2 to TRBJ2-3; no clear D gene. Trimming removed 5 bases at V and 4 bases at J, with 13 bases between. Germline-derived CDR1 and CDR2 are SGHTA and FQGNSA. The CDR3 loop spans 14 amino acids. CDR3 sequence reads: CASSHLRPPDTQYF. DNA of the CDR3: TGTGCCAGCAGCCACCTTAGGCCCCCAGATACGCAGTATTTT.

This clonotype appeared a few times. The chain links TRBV4-2 to TRBJ2-7; 15 bases fit TRBD2. CDR1 and CDR2 from the germline V gene are LGHNA and YNFKEQ. V lost 0 bases and J lost 6; bases outside the gene matches: 3. There are 16 residues in the CDR3. The CDR3 sequence: CASSQEGLAGGVEQYF. CDR3 DNA sequence: TGTGCCAGCAGCCAAGAGGGACTAGCGGGGGGTGTCGAGCAGTACTTC.

As regards this clonotype: Compared with germline, one end of the junction differs, possibly owing to a read error. This chain uses TRBV7-6 with TRBJ2-7, with D possibly matching TRBD1 (5 bases). The germline gives CDR1 SGHVS, CDR2 FNYEAQ. CDR3 length equals 14 residues. CDR3 sequence: CASGLSPGNYEQYF. The CDR3 coding sequence is TGTGCCAGCGGCTTATCTCCAGGGAATTACGAGCAGTACTTC.

This clonotype showed up just a few times. J is TRBJ2-4 and V is TRBV7-9, with D maybe TRBD2 (7 bases). The better agreement between TRBJ2-5 and the DNA end casts doubt on the J call. Germline CDR1 SEHNR, CDR2 FQNEAQ (reference sequence). The CDR3 length is 15 residues. The CDR3 region has the DNA TGTGCCAGCTGTCGGACTAGGGGGTTCCAAGAGACCCAGTACTTC. Translation: CASCRTRGFQETQYF.